This entry lists 9 T cell receptor beta chains sequenced from one sample in a study of T-cell reconstitution after alpha-beta-depleted transplantation in children. Using unique molecular identifiers, the investigators prepared the TCRbeta library. TCRdb re-called the PCR reads through MiXCR, storing one row per CDR3 protein. The data hold roughly 20,000 distinct CDR3 sequences, with about a tenth observed a single time. The sequenced sample was PBMCs from the stem cell graft donor, obtained from the stem cell graft. The origin of the receptors is a human donor who donated a stem cell graft to a child with chronic granulomatous disease.

This clonotype showed up many times. The chain couples TRBV20-1 to TRBJ1-6, with D perhaps matching TRBD1 (5 bases). In germline, CDR1 is DFQATT, CDR2 SNEGSKA (reference sequence). The CDR3 is 15 amino acids. Deletions cut 5 bases from V and 7 bases from J, with 18 bases between. The CDR3: CSASRRDRGNSPLHF. The CDR3 DNA sequence: TGCAGTGCTTCCCGCCGGGACCGCGGCAATTCACCCCTCCACTTT.

This clonotype is medium-sized by share. The chain is built from TRBV20-1 and TRBJ2-3; TRBD2 agrees at 9 bases. CDR3 size: 14 residues. From germline, CDR1 is DFQATT and CDR2 SNEGSKA (reference sequence). With 0 bases clipped from V and 5 bases from J, the junction kept 3 bases outside the gene matches. In nucleotides, the CDR3 is TGCAGTGCTAGAGACCCGCGGGGGGGAGATACGCAGTATTTT. Translating gives CSARDPRGGDTQYF.

This clonotype was seen many times. The V gene is TRBV6-2 or TRBV6-3, the J gene TRBJ2-3, with 15 nucleotides matching TRBD2. With 2 bases clipped from V and 2 bases from J, the junction kept 8 bases outside the gene matches. The CDR3 length is 19 residues. Germline V gene lookup returns CDR1 MNHEY and CDR2 SVGEGT. The CDR3 loop is CASSYRGLAGGPVTDTQYF. CDR3 DNA: TGTGCCAGCAGTTACCGAGGACTAGCGGGAGGGCCGGTCACAGATACGCAGTATTTT.

This clonotype occurred many times. The rearrangement links TRBV10-2 to TRBJ2-2; the D is unclear. This CDR3 has 14 amino acids. V gave up 5 bases and J gave up 2 bases, with 9 bases separating them. Germline lookup yields CDR1 WSHSY and CDR2 SAAADI. DNA for the CDR3: TGCGCCAGCAGTAACGGCGGCAACACCGGGGAGCTGTTTTTT. Translation gives CASSNGGNTGELFF.

Remarks on this clonotype: This sequence may be a read error, since a much larger clone differs from it by one base. This rearrangement joins TRBV3-1 to TRBJ2-6; TRBD1 might be the D (5 bases). This CDR3 contains 15 residues. Germline V gives CDR1 LGHDT, CDR2 YNNKEL (reference sequence). The CDR3: CASSQILSGANGLTF. CDR3 DNA: TGTGCCAGCAGCCAAATCTTGTCTGGGGCCAACGGCCTGACTTTC.

This clonotype was observed many times. This chain uses TRBV7-8 with TRBJ1-1; 7 bases line up with TRBD1. CDR1 is SGHVS, CDR2 FQNEAQ, per germline. This CDR3 has 14 amino acids. Trimming took 5 bases from V and 3 from J; bases not matched to a gene: 6. Written as DNA, the CDR3 is TGTGCCAGCAGCGATCAAACAGGGGACACTGAAGCTTTCTTT. Encoded protein: CASSDQTGDTEAFF.

This clonotype was seen many times. At one of its ends the junction is not consistent with the germline gene, which may arise from a read error. The chain couples TRBV5-1 to TRBJ2-7; a possible D gene is TRBD1 (6 bases). The CDR3 runs to 12 residues. From germline, CDR1 is SGHRS and CDR2 YFSETQ. The CDR3: CASRLDSYEQYF. In DNA form, the CDR3 reads TGCGCCAGCAGATTGGACAGCTACGAGCAGTACTTC. Filled out from reference TRBV5-1 and TRBJ2-7, the complete variable domain reads KAGVTQTPRYLIKTRGQQVTLSCSPISGHRSVSWYQQTPGQGLQFLFEYFSETQRNKGNFPGRFSGRQFSNSRSEMNVSTLELGDSALYLCASRLDSYEQYFGPGTRLTVT.

This clonotype has a count of ten or more. The junction and the germline gene differ at one end; a read error may be behind it. V is TRBV20-1 and J is TRBJ2-1; possible D gene TRBD2, 7 bases. This CDR3 has 17 residues. CDR1 and CDR2 from the germline V gene are DFQATT and SNEGSKA (reference sequence). The CDR3 nucleotides are TGCTGTGCTAGGGAGGGGGGGCCCTCGGGAATTCGGGATGAGCAGTTCTTC. This codes for CCAREGGPSGIRDEQFF.

This clonotype appeared many times. The chain is built from TRBV7-8 and TRBJ2-1; D unresolved. The ends were cut back, 1 base at V and 2 bases at J, with 3 bases in the middle. The germline gives CDR1 SGHVS, CDR2 FQNEAQ. The length of the CDR3 is 13 residues. As DNA, the CDR3 is TGTGCCAGCAGCTTAGACCCCTACAATGAGCAGTTCTTC. It translates to CASSLDPYNEQFF.